The T cell receptor (beta chain) under discussion was sequenced for a study of naive and memory T cell subsets. Notes on the study in general: Higher TCR numbers at tuberculin sites reflect T cell infiltration, per interpretation. Far more TCRs reportedly came from tuberculin skin test site biopsies.

This clonotype is categorized as medium-sized (0.01 to 0.1%). Its antigen remains unknown. CDR3 length: 16 residues. Germline V CDR1 and CDR2: SGHAT, FQNNGV. V dropped 5 bases and J dropped 3; count of bases not matched to a gene: 8. The SP2 primer and nested alpha and beta constant region primers amplified ligated cDNA in four rounds. TCRdb itself ran the UMI-ligation and nested PCR reads through MiXCR, one entry per CDR3 protein. This table holds 25,000 to 35,000 distinct CDR3 sequences, 5.5% to 7.5% found once. This sample's treatment: skin biopsy from PPD injection site in Mantoux-positive individual. An oligonucleotide containing a UMI was ligated to the 3' end of TCR cDNA. Biopsied sites were PPD injections in people with a positive Mantoux test. Input was roughly 1 to 1,100 ng of DNase-treated total RNA without cell sorting.

The chain links TRBV11-2 to TRBJ2-1, with TRBD2 matching over 9 bases. Specimen: skin, collected from a tuberculin skin test site. The source is an adult in good health. The CDR3 coding sequence is TGTGCCAGCAGCCCCCACGCTAGCGGGGTCTACAATGAGCAGTTCTTC. This translates into CASSPHASGVYNEQFF.